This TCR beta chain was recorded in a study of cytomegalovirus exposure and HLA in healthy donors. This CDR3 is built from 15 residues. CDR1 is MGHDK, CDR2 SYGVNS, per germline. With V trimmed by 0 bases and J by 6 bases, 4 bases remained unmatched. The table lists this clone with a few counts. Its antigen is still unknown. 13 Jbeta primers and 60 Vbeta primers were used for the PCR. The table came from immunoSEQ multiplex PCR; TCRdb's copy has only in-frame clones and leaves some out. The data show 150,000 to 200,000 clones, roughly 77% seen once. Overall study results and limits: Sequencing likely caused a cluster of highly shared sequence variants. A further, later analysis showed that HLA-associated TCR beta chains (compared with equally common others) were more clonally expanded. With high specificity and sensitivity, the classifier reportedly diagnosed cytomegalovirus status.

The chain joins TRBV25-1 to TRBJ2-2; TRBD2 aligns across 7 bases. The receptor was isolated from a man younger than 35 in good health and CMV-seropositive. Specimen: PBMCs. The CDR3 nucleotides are TGTGCCAGCAGTGAATATGGGGGGGTGGCCGGGGAGCTGTTTTTT. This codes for CASSEYGGVAGELFF.